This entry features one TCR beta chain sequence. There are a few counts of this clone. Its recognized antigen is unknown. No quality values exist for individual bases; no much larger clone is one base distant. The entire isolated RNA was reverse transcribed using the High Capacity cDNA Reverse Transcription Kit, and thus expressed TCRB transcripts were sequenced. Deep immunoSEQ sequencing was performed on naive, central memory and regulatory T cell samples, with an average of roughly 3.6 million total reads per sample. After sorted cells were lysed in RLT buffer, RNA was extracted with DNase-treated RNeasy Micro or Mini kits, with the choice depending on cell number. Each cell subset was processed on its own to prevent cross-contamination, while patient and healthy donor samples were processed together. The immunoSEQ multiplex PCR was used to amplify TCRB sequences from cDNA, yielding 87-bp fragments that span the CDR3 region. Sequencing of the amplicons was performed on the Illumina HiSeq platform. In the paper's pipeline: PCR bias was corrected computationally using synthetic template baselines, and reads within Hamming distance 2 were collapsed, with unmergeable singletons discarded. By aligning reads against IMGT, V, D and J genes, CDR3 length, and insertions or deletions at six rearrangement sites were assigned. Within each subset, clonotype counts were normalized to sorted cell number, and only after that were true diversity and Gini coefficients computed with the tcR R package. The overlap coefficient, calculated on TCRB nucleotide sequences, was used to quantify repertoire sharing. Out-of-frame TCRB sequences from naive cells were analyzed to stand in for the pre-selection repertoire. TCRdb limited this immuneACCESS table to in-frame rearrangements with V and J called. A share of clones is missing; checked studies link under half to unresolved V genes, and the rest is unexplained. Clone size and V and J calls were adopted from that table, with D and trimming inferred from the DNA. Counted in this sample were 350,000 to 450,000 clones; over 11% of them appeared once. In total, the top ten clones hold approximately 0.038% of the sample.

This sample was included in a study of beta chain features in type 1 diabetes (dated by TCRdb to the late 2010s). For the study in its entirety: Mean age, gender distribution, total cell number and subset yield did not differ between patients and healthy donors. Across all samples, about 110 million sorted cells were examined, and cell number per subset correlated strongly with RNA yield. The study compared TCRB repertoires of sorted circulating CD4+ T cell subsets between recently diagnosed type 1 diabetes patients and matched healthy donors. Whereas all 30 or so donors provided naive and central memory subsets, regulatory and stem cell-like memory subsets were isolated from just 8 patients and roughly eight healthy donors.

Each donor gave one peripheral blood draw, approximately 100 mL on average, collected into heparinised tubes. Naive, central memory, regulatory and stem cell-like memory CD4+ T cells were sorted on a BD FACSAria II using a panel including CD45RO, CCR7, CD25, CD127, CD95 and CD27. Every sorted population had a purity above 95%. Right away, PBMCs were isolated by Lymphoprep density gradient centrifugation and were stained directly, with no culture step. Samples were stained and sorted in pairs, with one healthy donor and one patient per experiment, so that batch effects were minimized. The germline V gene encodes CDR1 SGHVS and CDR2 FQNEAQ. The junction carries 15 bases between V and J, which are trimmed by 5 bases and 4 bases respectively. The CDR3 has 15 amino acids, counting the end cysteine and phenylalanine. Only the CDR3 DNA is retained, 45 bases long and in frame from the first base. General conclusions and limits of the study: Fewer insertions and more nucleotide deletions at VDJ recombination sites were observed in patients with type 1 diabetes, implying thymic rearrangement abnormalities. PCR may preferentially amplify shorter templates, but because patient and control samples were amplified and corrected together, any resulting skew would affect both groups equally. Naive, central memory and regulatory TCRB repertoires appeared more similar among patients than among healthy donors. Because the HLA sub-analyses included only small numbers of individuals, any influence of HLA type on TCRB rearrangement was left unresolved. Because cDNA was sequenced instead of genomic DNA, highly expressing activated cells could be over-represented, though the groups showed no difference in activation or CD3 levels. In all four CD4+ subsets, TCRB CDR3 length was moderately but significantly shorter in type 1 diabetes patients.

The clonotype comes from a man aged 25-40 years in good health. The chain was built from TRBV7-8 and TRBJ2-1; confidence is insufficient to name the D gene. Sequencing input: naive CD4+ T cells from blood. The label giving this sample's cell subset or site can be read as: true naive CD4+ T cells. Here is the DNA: TGTGCCAGCAGCCCGCGTCGGGCCTGGTACAATGAGCAGTTCTTC. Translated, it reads CASSPRRAWYNEQFF.